The 16 T cell receptor beta chains below come from one sample, sequenced in a study of blood T cell repertoires in COVID-19. Measured with immunoSEQ multiplex PCR; TCRdb has only the in-frame clones, and not every one. The data show 150,000 or so clones, 82% seen once. Sequenced: peripheral blood. Source of these receptors: a woman aged 40 to 50 with COVID-19, enrolled during active disease.

This clone showed up just once. CDR3: CASSLTFEPEQFF. The CDR3 DNA reads TGTGCCAGCAGCCTCACTTTTGAACCAGAGCAGTTCTTC. This sequence joins TRBV3-1 (or the pseudogene TRBV3-2) and TRBJ2-1; D is uncertain. The germline V gene encodes CDR1 LGHDT and CDR2 YNNKEL (reference sequence). This CDR3 contains 13 residues. V was cut by 4 bases and J by 10 bases, with 14 bases left in between.

This sequence joins TRBV2 and TRBJ2-3; 8 positions agree with TRBD1. The germline V gene has CDR1 SNHLY and CDR2 FYNNEI. V shed 5 bases and J 4 bases; nucleotides not matched to a gene: 8. The CDR3 sequence is 15 residues long. The CDR3 nucleotides are TGTGCCAGCAGTCCCTACAGGGGGAGTTCAGATACGCAGTATTTT. Translation: CASSPYRGSSDTQYF.

This rearrangement joins TRBV3-1 (or the pseudogene TRBV3-2) to TRBJ1-3; tentatively, D is TRBD1 (5 bases). Germline assignment: CDR1 LGHDT and CDR2 YNNKEL (reference sequence). The CDR3 is made up of 14 amino acids. V was trimmed by 6 bases and J by 7 bases, leaving 16 bases between them. CDR3 region: CASSKRGAGNTIYF. CDR3 nucleotide sequence: TGTGCCAGCAGTAAGAGGGGAGCGGGCAACACCATATATTTT.

This clone was picked up one time. V is TRBV27 and J is TRBJ2-1; D ambiguous. The CDR3 covers 15 residues. Trimming stripped 6 bases from V and 0 bases from J, with 12 bases between. CDR1 is MNHEY and CDR2 is SMNVEV in the germline V gene (reference sequence). CDR3 protein: CASSNLYSSYNEQFF. Written as DNA, the CDR3 is TGTGCCAGCAGCAATTTATATAGCTCCTACAATGAGCAGTTCTTC.

This clone was detected only once. CDR3 DNA: TGTGCCAGCAGCCAAGATCTTCCCAGTGAGCAGTTCTTC. This encodes CASSQDLPSEQFF. This sequence joins TRBV14 and TRBJ2-1; D gene uncertain. With 0 bases removed from V and 9 bases from J, the gap between germline ends came to 9 bases. Germline V gene lookup returns CDR1 SGHDN and CDR2 FVKESK. The CDR3 has 13 residues.

The V gene is TRBV5-1, the J gene TRBJ2-7, with a weak D call TRBD2 (6 bases). CDR3 length: 14 amino acids. Per germline, CDR1 SGHRS and CDR2 YFSETQ. V lost 0 bases, J lost 4 bases, and 11 bases lay in between. In DNA, the CDR3 is TGCGCCAGCAGCTTGGGCAGCGGGCTGTACGAGCAGTACTTC. This sequence encodes CASSLGSGLYEQYF.

In its sample, this clone was seen a few times. V usage is TRBV7-8 and J usage is TRBJ2-3, with a possible D match to TRBD2 (6 bases). The CDR3 has 15 amino acids. Trimming cost V 6 bases and J 2 bases, with 15 bases left between them. Germline assignment: CDR1 SGHVS and CDR2 FQNEAQ. The CDR3 region has the DNA TGTGCCAGCAGGTCCCACGGGGGACTCACAGATACGCAGTATTTT. Its translation is CASRSHGGLTDTQYF.

CDR3 protein: CASSPLGGEYTGELFF. The CDR3 DNA follows: TGCGCCAGCAGCCCTTTAGGGGGAGAGTACACCGGGGAGCTGTTTTTT. The chain couples TRBV5-1 to TRBJ2-2; TRBD1 might be the D (6 bases). Per the germline V gene, CDR1 is SGHRS and CDR2 is YFSETQ. V lost 4 bases to trimming and J lost 3 bases, with 16 bases between them. The CDR3 sequence is 16 residues long.

The sample holds a few counts of this clone. The gene calls are TRBV2 and TRBJ2-2; D is ambiguous. The CDR3 length is 11 residues. Trimming pared 6 bases from V and 11 bases from J, leaving 10 bases between. Germline V CDR1 and CDR2: SNHLY, FYNNEI. Written as DNA, the CDR3 is TGTGCCAGCAGCAAACAGTATGAGCTGTTTTTT. Translated: CASSKQYELFF. Looking up the rest from reference TRBV2 and TRBJ2-2 gives the full variable domain: EPEVTQTPSHQVTQMGQEVILRCVPISNHLYFYWYRQILGQKVEFLVSFYNNEISEKSEIFDDQFSVERPDGSNFTLKIRSTKLEDSAMYFCASSKQYELFFGEGSRLTVL.

The chain joins TRBV7-9 to TRBJ1-4; TRBD1 matches at 7 bases. The CDR3 sequence is 14 residues long. CDR1 and CDR2 from the germline V gene are SEHNR and FQNEAQ (reference sequence). Germline trimming cut 5 bases from V and 3 bases from J; bases unmatched to any gene: 3. CDR3 sequence reads: CASSMGTANEKLFF. As DNA, the CDR3 is TGTGCCAGCAGCATGGGGACAGCTAATGAAAAACTGTTTTTT.

The chain joins TRBV6-5 to TRBJ1-1, with D perhaps matching TRBD1 (5 bases). CDR3 length: 14 amino acids. V gave up 6 bases and J gave up 3 bases, with 14 bases separating them. The germline CDR1 and CDR2 sequences are MNHEY and SVGAGI. For the CDR3, the DNA is TGTGCCAGCAGCCAACAGGAAGGGTACACTGAAGCTTTCTTT. Protein product: CASSQQEGYTEAFF.

The chain is built from TRBV7-8 and TRBJ2-3; perhaps TRBD2 as D (6 bases). Deletions cut 3 bases from V and 2 bases from J, with 9 bases between. The CDR3 is made up of 14 amino acids. CDR1 SGHVS and CDR2 FQNEAQ come from the germline V gene. The CDR3 loop reads CASSFAGPTDTQYF. CDR3 coding DNA: TGTGCCAGCAGCTTTGCGGGACCCACAGATACGCAGTATTTT.

The genes are TRBV4-2 and TRBJ1-2; no definite D call. V lost 0 bases and J lost 2, with 4 bases in between. Germline CDR1 LGHNA, CDR2 YNFKEQ. This CDR3 has 13 residues. The CDR3 loop is CASSQDRNYGYTF. The CDR3 DNA reads as TGTGCCAGCAGCCAAGACAGAAACTATGGCTACACCTTC.

This clone was found a few times. CDR3 sequence reads: CASLSTGGETQYF. Written as DNA, the CDR3 is TGTGCCAGCCTCTCTACAGGGGGAGAGACCCAGTACTTC. This chain links TRBV6-4 with TRBJ2-5, with TRBD1 matching over 8 bases. The V gene's germline CDR1 is MRHNA and CDR2 SNTAGT. The CDR3 spans 13 residues. With 8 bases clipped from V and 4 bases from J, the junction kept 6 bases outside the gene matches.

A few counts support this clone. The gene calls are TRBV11-2 and TRBJ1-4; no firm D call. The germline CDR1 and CDR2 sequences are SGHAT and FQNNGV. Trimming stripped 2 bases from V and 0 bases from J, with 10 bases between. The CDR3 sequence is 16 residues long. This CDR3 reads CASSLSFGATNEKLFF. In nucleotides, the CDR3 is TGTGCCAGCAGCTTATCTTTCGGGGCAACTAATGAAAAACTGTTTTTT.

This rearrangement joins TRBV29-1 to TRBJ2-1; 7 bases align to TRBD1. The germline gives CDR1 SQVTM, CDR2 ANQGSEA. Trimming cost V 0 bases and J 8 bases; bases outside gene matches: 4. The CDR3 loop spans 13 amino acids. In DNA form, the CDR3 reads TGCAGCGTTGAAGAGGGCAGGGGGTATGAGCAGTTCTTC. Translation: CSVEEGRGYEQFF.